Below, 10 T cell receptor beta chains from the same sample are listed, as sequenced in a study of T cell changes during pregnancy in multiple sclerosis. TCRdb's table, derived via immunoSEQ multiplex PCR, lists solely in-frame clones and lacks some. There are about 15,000 clones in the sample; roughly 85% occur only once, and roughly a fifth lies in the top ten. The sample in question was CD8+ T cells from peripheral blood mononuclear cells, obtained in the first trimester of pregnancy. The receptors were sampled from a female donor with multiple sclerosis, enrolled in a pregnancy study.

The chain is built from TRBV7-9 and TRBJ2-7; D gene ambiguous. CDR3 length: 15 amino acids. Germline-derived CDR1 and CDR2 are SEHNR and FQNEAQ (reference sequence). The V end was cut by 1 base, the J end by 0 bases, with 10 bases between. The CDR3 protein is CASSLGSRSSYEQYF. In DNA, the CDR3 is TGTGCCAGCAGCTTAGGTTCGCGAAGCTCCTACGAGCAGTACTTC.

This chain connects TRBV28 to TRBJ1-2; no clear D. Trimming shortened V by 3 bases and J by 0 bases, and 8 bases separated the two germline ends. Germline V gene sequence: CDR1 MDHEN, CDR2 SYDVKM. The CDR3 consists of 14 residues. DNA of the CDR3: TGTGCCAGCAGTTTTGCAGTACCTAACTATGGCTACACCTTC. It yields the protein CASSFAVPNYGYTF.

This chain joins TRBV9 and TRBJ2-3, with D hard to call. Germline loops: CDR1 SGDLS, CDR2 YYNGEE. V was trimmed by 2 bases and J by 2 bases, leaving 6 bases between them. This CDR3 has 13 residues. CDR3 residues: CASSVAYTDTQYF. In DNA, the CDR3 is TGTGCCAGCAGCGTGGCTTACACAGATACGCAGTATTTT.

This clone is judged large. The chain has TRBV6-1 and TRBJ1-6, with TRBD1 matching over 9 bases. CDR1 MNHNS and CDR2 SASEGT come from the germline V gene. This CDR3 is built from 14 residues. V trimming: 3 bases; J trimming: 9 bases; junction bases outside the gene matches: 3. The CDR3 sequence is CASSEGTGSSPLHF. In DNA, the CDR3 is TGTGCCAGCAGTGAGGGGACAGGGAGTTCACCCCTCCACTTT.

The V gene is TRBV27, the J gene TRBJ1-5; no clear D gene. V lost 8 bases and J lost 1, with 6 bases in between. The CDR3 loop spans 12 amino acids. From germline, CDR1 is MNHEY and CDR2 SMNVEV (reference sequence). The CDR3 DNA follows: TGTGCCAGCGGAGGGAGCAATCAGCCCCAGCATTTT. This codes for CASGGSNQPQHF.

This clone was recorded only once. The chain has TRBV7-6 and TRBJ2-7; 11 bases are shared with TRBD1. This CDR3 spans 16 amino acids. After removal of 5 bases from V and 4 bases from J, the junction contained 10 bases not matched to a gene. The germline V gene encodes CDR1 SGHVS and CDR2 FNYEAQ. The CDR3 is CASSPRRGQGEYEQYF. CDR3 nucleotide sequence: TGTGCCAGCAGCCCCAGGCGGGGACAGGGGGAATACGAGCAGTACTTC.

In this sample, this clone is medium-sized (0.01 to 0.1%). This chain joins TRBV6-1 and TRBJ1-1; D is possibly TRBD1 (6 bases). The length of the CDR3 is 15 residues. V was trimmed by 7 bases and J by 6 bases, leaving 21 bases between them. Germline V lookup: CDR1 MNHNS, CDR2 SASEGT. This CDR3 reads CASTTWGGAGSEAFF. CDR3 nucleotide sequence: TGTGCCAGCACTACCTGGGGGGGCGCAGGCTCTGAAGCTTTCTTT.

The chain couples TRBV6-5 to TRBJ2-7; D is unclear. The CDR3 runs 11 residues. The ends were cut back, 6 bases at V and 3 bases at J, with 6 bases in the middle. Per the germline V gene, CDR1 is MNHEY and CDR2 is SVGAGI. CDR3 nucleotide sequence: TGTGCCAGCAGGGTCGGCTACGAGCAGTACTTC. It is translated as CASRVGYEQYF.

This clone has more than one count but fewer than ten. CDR3 loop: CASTGEGAGANVLTF. CDR3 DNA sequence: TGCGCCAGCACCGGCGAAGGAGCTGGGGCCAACGTCCTGACTTTC. This chain joins TRBV5-1 and TRBJ2-6; D is uncertain. Trimming took off 6 bases at V and 2 bases at J, with 12 bases between the two ends. This CDR3 has 15 residues. Germline V gene sequence: CDR1 SGHRS, CDR2 YFSETQ. Full variable domain (missing parts from reference TRBV5-1 and TRBJ2-6): KAGVTQTPRYLIKTRGQQVTLSCSPISGHRSVSWYQQTPGQGLQFLFEYFSETQRNKGNFPGRFSGRQFSNSRSEMNVSTLELGDSALYLCASTGEGAGANVLTFGAGSRLTVL.

This chain uses TRBV2 with TRBJ1-4; D is uncertain. The germline V gene has CDR1 SNHLY and CDR2 FYNNEI. Trimming cost V 6 bases and J 5 bases, with 16 bases left between them. There are 15 residues in the CDR3. The CDR3 here is CASRGRTEKNEKLFF. The CDR3 bases are TGTGCCAGCAGAGGGAGGACGGAGAAAAATGAAAAACTGTTTTTT.